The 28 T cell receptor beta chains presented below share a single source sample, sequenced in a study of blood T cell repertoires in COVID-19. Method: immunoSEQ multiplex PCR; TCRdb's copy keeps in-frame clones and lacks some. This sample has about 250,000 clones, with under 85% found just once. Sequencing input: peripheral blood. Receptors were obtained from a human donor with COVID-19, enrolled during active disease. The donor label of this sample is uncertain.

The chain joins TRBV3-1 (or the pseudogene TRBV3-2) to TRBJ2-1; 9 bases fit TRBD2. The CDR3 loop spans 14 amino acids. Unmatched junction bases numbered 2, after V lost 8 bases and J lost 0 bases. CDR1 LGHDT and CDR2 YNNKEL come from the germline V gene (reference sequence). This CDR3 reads CASQTSGSYNEQFF. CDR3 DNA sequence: TGTGCCAGCCAGACTAGCGGCTCCTACAATGAGCAGTTCTTC.

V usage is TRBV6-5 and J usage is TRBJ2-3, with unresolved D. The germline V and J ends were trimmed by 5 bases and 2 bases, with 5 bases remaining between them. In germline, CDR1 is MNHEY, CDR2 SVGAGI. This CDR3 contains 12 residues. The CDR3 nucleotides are TGTGCCAGCAGTCAGGCCACAGATACGCAGTATTTT. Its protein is CASSQATDTQYF.

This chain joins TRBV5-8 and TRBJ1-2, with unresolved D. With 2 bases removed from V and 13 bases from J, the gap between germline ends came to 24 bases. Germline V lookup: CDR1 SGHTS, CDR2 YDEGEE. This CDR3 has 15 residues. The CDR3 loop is CASSFPGIPGQWGTF. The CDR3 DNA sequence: TGTGCCAGCAGCTTCCCCGGGATCCCGGGCCAATGGGGCACCTTC.

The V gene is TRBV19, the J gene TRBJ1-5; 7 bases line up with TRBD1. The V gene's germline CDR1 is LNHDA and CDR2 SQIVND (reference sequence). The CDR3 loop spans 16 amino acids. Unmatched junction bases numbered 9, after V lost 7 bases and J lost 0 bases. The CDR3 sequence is CASKTQGVYSNQPQHF. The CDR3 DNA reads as TGTGCCAGTAAAACCCAGGGGGTTTATAGCAATCAGCCCCAGCATTTT.

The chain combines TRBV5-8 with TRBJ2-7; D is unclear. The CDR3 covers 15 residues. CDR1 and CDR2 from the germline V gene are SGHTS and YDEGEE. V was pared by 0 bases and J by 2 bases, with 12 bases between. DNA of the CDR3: TGTGCCAGCAGCTTGGACTCACTGTCCCCCTACGAGCAGTACTTC. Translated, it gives CASSLDSLSPYEQYF.

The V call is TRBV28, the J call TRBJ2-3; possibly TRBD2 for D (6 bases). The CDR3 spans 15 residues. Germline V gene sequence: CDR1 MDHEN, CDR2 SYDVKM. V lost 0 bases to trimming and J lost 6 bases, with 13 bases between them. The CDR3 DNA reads TGTGCCAGCAGTTTATGGAGACTAGGAATGGATACGCAGTATTTT. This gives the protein CASSLWRLGMDTQYF.

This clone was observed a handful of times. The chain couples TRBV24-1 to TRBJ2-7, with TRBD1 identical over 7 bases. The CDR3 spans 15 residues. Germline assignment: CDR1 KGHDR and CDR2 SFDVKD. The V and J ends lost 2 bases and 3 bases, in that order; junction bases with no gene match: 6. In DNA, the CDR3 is TGTGCCACCAGTGATTCCGGGACAGCTCACTACGAGCAGTACTTC. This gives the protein CATSDSGTAHYEQYF.

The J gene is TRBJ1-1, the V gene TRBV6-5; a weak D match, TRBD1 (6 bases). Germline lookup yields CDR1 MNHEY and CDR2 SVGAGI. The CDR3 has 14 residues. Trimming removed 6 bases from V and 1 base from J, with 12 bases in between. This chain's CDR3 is CASSLDSPNTEAFF. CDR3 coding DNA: TGTGCCAGCAGCCTGGACAGCCCGAACACTGAAGCTTTCTTT.

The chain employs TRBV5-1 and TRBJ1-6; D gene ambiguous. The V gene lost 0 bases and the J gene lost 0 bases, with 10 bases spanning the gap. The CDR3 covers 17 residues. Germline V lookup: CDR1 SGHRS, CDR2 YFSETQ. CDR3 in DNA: TGCGCCAGCAGCTTGGGGCAGGCCAGCTCCTATAATTCACCCCTCCACTTT. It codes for CASSLGQASSYNSPLHF.

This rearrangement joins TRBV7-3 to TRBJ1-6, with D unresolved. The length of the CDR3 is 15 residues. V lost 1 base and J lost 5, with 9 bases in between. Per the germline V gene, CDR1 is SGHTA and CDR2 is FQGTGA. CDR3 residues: CASSLMGRDNSPLHF. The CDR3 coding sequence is TGTGCCAGCAGCTTAATGGGCAGAGATAATTCACCCCTCCACTTT.

The CDR3 is CASGYNYEQYF. Here the CDR3 DNA reads TGTGCTAGTGGTTACAACTACGAGCAGTACTTC. The chain links TRBV12-5 to TRBJ2-7; D ambiguous. Germline V gives CDR1 LGHNT, CDR2 FRNRAP. The V and J ends lost 4 bases and 3 bases respectively, with 4 bases between them. The CDR3 sequence is 11 residues long.

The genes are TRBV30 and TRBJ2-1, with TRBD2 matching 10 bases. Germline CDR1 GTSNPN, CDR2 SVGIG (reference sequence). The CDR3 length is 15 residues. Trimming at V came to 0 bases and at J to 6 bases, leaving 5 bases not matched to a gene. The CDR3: CAWSVGLAGANEQFF. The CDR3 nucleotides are TGTGCCTGGAGTGTCGGGCTAGCGGGAGCCAATGAGCAGTTCTTC.

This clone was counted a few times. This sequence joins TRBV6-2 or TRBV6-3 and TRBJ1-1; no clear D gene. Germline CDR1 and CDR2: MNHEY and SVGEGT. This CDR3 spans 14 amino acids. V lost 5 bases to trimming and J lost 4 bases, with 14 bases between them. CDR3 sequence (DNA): TGTGCCAGCAGTCTGTATAACGAGGGCACTGAAGCTTTCTTT. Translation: CASSLYNEGTEAFF.

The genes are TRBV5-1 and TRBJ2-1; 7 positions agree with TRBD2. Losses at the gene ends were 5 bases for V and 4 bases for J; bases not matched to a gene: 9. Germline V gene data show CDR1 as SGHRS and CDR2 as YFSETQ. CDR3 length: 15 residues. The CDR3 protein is CASSPRDYQYNEQFF. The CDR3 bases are TGCGCCAGCAGTCCCCGGGACTACCAGTACAATGAGCAGTTCTTC. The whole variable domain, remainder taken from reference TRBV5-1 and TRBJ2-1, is KAGVTQTPRYLIKTRGQQVTLSCSPISGHRSVSWYQQTPGQGLQFLFEYFSETQRNKGNFPGRFSGRQFSNSRSEMNVSTLELGDSALYLCASSPRDYQYNEQFFGPGTRLTVL.

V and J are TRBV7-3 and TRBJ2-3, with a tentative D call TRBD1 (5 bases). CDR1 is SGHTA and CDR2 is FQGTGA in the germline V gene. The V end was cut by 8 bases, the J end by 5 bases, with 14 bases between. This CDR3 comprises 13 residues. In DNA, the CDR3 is TGTGCCAGCGGCACCCAAAGGGGAGATACGCAGTATTTT. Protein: CASGTQRGDTQYF.

CDR3 in amino acids: CAISDSTSGSHEQFF. In nucleotides, the CDR3 is TGTGCCATCAGTGACTCAACTAGCGGGAGCCATGAGCAGTTCTTC. V usage is TRBV10-3 and J usage is TRBJ2-1; 11 bases are shared with TRBD2. Trimming cost V 3 bases and J 8 bases; bases outside gene matches: 6. From germline, CDR1 is ENHRY and CDR2 SYGVKD. The CDR3 covers 15 residues.

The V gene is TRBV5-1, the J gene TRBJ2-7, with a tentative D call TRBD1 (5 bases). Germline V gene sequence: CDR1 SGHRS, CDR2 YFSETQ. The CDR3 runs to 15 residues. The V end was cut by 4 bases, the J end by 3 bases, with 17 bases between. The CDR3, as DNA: TGCGCCAGCAGCCCCTTGACAGCCAACCTCTACGAGCAGTACTTC. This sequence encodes CASSPLTANLYEQYF.

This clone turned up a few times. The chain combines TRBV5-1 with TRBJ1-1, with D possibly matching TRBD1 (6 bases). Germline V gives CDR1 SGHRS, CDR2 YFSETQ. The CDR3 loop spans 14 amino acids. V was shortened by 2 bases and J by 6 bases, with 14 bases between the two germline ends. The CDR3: CASSLRRGGSEAFF. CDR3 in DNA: TGCGCCAGCAGCTTACGGCGGGGGGGCTCTGAAGCTTTCTTT.

CDR3 sequence (DNA): TGTGCCAGCAGCTTCGTGGGACTAGCGGGCGGCGAGCAGTACTTC. This sequence encodes CASSFVGLAGGEQYF. The chain uses TRBV7-2 and TRBJ2-7, with TRBD2 matching over 12 bases. The CDR3 consists of 15 residues. V lost 3 bases to trimming and J lost 6 bases; unmatched junction nucleotides: 6. CDR1 SGHTA and CDR2 FQGNSA come from the germline V gene. Looking up the rest from reference TRBV7-2 and TRBJ2-7 gives the full variable domain: GAGVSQSPSNKVTEKGKDVELRCDPISGHTALYWYRQSLGQGLEFLIYFQGNSAPDKSGLPSDRFSAERTGGSVSTLTIQRTQQEDSAVYLCASSFVGLAGGEQYFGPGTRLTVT.

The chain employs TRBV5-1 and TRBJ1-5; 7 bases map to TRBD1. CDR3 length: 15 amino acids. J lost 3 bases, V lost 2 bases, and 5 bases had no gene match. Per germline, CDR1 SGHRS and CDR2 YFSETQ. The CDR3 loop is CASSFGTELNQPQHF. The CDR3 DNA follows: TGCGCCAGCAGCTTTGGGACAGAACTCAATCAGCCCCAGCATTTT.

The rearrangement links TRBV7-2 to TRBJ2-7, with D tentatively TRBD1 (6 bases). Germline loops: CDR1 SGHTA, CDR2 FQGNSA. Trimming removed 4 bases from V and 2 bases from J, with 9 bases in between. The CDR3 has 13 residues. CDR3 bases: TGTGCCAGCAGCTCAGGGGCGGCCTACGAGCAGTACTTC. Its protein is CASSSGAAYEQYF.

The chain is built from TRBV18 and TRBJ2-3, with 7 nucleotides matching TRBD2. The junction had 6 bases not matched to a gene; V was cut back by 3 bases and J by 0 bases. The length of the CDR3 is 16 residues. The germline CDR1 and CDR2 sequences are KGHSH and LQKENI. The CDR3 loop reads CASSPYPAGSTDTQYF. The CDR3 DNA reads TGTGCCAGCTCACCTTATCCAGCGGGGAGCACAGATACGCAGTATTTT.

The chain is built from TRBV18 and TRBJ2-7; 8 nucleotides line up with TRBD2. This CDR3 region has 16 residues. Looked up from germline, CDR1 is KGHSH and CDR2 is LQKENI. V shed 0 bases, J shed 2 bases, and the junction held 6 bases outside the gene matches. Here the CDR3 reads CASSPPIAGTTYEQYF. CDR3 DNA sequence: TGTGCCAGCTCACCACCTATAGCGGGGACCACCTACGAGCAGTACTTC. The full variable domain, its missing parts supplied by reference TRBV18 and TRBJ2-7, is NAGVMQNPRHLVRRRGQEARLRCSPMKGHSHVYWYRQLPEEGLKFMVYLQKENIIDESGMPKERFSAEFPKEGPSILRIQQVVRGDSAAYFCASSPPIAGTTYEQYFGPGTRLTVT.

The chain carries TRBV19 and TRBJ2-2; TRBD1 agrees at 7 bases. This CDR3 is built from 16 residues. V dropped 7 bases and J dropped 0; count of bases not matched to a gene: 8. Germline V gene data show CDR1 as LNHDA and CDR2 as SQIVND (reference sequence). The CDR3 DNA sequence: TGTGCCAGTATAAGCCCAGGACAGGCGAACACCGGGGAGCTGTTTTTT. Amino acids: CASISPGQANTGELFF.

CDR3 bases: TGTGCCAGTACCCCATTTACAACCGCTAACTATGGCTACACCTTC. Translating it yields CASTPFTTANYGYTF. The chain couples TRBV19 to TRBJ1-2; D is uncertain. V was cut by 7 bases and J by 0 bases, with 15 bases left in between. Germline V CDR1 and CDR2: LNHDA, SQIVND (reference sequence). The CDR3 length is 15 residues.

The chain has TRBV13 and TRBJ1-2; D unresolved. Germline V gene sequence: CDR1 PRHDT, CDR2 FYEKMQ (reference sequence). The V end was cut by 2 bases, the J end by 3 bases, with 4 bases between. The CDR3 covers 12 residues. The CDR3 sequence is CASSLTDYGYTF. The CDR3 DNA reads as TGTGCCAGCAGCTTAACGGACTATGGCTACACCTTC.

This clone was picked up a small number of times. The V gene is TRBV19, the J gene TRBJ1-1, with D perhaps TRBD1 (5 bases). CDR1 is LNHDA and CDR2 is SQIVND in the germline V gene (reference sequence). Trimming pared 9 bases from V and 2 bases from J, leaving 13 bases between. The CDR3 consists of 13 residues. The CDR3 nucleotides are TGTGCCAGCTCAGAAGGGGTCAACACTGAAGCTTTCTTT. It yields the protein CASSEGVNTEAFF.

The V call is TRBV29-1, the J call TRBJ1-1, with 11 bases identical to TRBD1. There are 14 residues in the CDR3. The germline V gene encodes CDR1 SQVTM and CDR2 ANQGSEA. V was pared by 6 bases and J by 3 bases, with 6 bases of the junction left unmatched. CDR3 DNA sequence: TGCAGCGTCGGGACAGGGGGTAGGGACACTGAAGCTTTCTTT. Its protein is CSVGTGGRDTEAFF.